Presented here are 16 T cell receptor beta chains from one specimen sequenced in a study of shared clonotypes between healthy human individuals. The method was immunoSEQ multiplex PCR; TCRdb's version includes in-frame clones alone and lacks a portion of them. The repertoire holds about 730,000 clones, with roughly two thirds as singletons. Sequenced sample: memory CD4+ T cells sorted from blood. Subset noted: CD45RA-negative fraction. These receptors were collected from a woman in her 30s in good health.

This rearrangement joins TRBV7-2 to TRBJ2-7, with D perhaps matching TRBD2 (6 bases). This CDR3 comprises 15 residues. The V and J ends lost 6 bases and 7 bases respectively, with 22 bases between them. CDR1 and CDR2 (germline): SGHTA, FQGNSA. In DNA, the CDR3 is TGTGCCAGCAGTTCCACCTTCGCGGGGCGGGCGGAGCAGTACTTC. Translated, it gives CASSSTFAGRAEQYF.

The chain employs TRBV30 and TRBJ2-7, with D perhaps TRBD1 or TRBD2 (6 bases each). This CDR3 is 13 amino acids long. Germline V gene sequence: CDR1 GTSNPN, CDR2 SVGIG (reference sequence). CDR3 in DNA: TGTGTGGTAGGGGGGACAAGCTCCTACGAGCAGTACTTC. It translates to CVVGGTSSYEQYF.

V is TRBV5-1 and J is TRBJ2-1, with 8 bases aligning to TRBD1. The germline CDR1 and CDR2 sequences are SGHRS and YFSETQ. This CDR3 has 15 residues. Trimming removed 4 bases from V and 3 bases from J; junction bases left unmatched: 6. The CDR3 coding sequence is TGCGCCAGCAGCCCAACAGGGGGTTTCTACAATGAGCAGTTCTTC. As protein: CASSPTGGFYNEQFF.

This clone was seen more than once but under ten times. The J gene is TRBJ2-1, the V gene TRBV25-1; D is perhaps TRBD1 (5 bases). V lost 3 bases and J 0 bases, leaving 15 bases between the germline ends. This CDR3 has 17 amino acids. Per germline, CDR1 MGHDK and CDR2 SYGVNS. CDR3 nucleotide sequence: TGTGCCAGCAGTGATTCAGGGCAGCCTAGCTCCTACAATGAGCAGTTCTTC. Its protein is CASSDSGQPSSYNEQFF.

This chain connects TRBV15 to TRBJ2-7; 7 bases agree with TRBD1. The CDR3 covers 17 residues. V trimming: 5 bases; J trimming: 0 bases; junction bases outside the gene matches: 13. Germline V lookup: CDR1 LNHNV, CDR2 YYDKDF (reference sequence). The CDR3 spells CATSDLGQQDYSYEQYF. The CDR3 nucleotides read TGTGCCACCAGCGATTTGGGACAGCAGGATTACTCCTACGAGCAGTACTTC.

In this sample, this clone turned up a few times. The rearrangement links TRBV2 to TRBJ2-1; TRBD1 might be the D (7 bases). The CDR3 totals 17 residues. In germline, CDR1 is SNHLY, CDR2 FYNNEI. Trimming pared 5 bases from V and 14 bases from J, leaving 31 bases between. In DNA form, the CDR3 reads TGTGCCAGCAGTTTCGACAGGGAGGCGTCTTGGGGCCTGGATAAGTTCTTC. This codes for CASSFDREASWGLDKFF. The variable domain in full, completed from reference TRBV2 and TRBJ2-1, reads EPEVTQTPSHQVTQMGQEVILRCVPISNHLYFYWYRQILGQKVEFLVSFYNNEISEKSEIFDDQFSVERPDGSNFTLKIRSTKLEDSAMYFCASSFDREASWGLDKFFGPGTRLTVL.

The V and J genes are TRBV4-2 and TRBJ1-2, with D uncertain. Between the trimmed V and J ends, which lost 1 base and 1 base, there was a span of 10 bases. The CDR3 length is 15 residues. Germline lookup yields CDR1 LGHNA and CDR2 YNFKEQ. CDR3: CASSQASQLNYGYTF. DNA for the CDR3: TGTGCCAGCAGCCAAGCAAGTCAGCTTAACTATGGCTACACCTTC.

This sequence joins TRBV28 and TRBJ1-1; weak D call: TRBD1 (5 bases). V was cut by 6 bases and J by 1 base, with 18 bases left in between. The CDR3 length is 16 residues. CDR1 and CDR2 from the germline V gene are MDHEN and SYDVKM. Written as DNA, the CDR3 is TGTGCCAGCAGGCCTGGACCCTATGGGGGGAACACTGAAGCTTTCTTT. This codes for CASRPGPYGGNTEAFF. The entire variable domain, with the rest obtained from reference TRBV28 and TRBJ1-1, is as follows: DVKVTQSSRYLVKRTGEKVFLECVQDMDHENMFWYRQDPGLGLRLIYFSYDVKMKEKGDIPEGYSVSREKKERFSLILESASTNQTSMYLCASRPGPYGGNTEAFFGQGTRLTVV.

V is TRBV7-2 and J is TRBJ2-5; D remains ambiguous. Looked up from germline, CDR1 is SGHTA and CDR2 is FQGNSA. This CDR3 is built from 13 residues. V was shortened by 1 base and J by 3 bases, with 6 bases between the two germline ends. The CDR3 sequence is CASSLGGKETQYF. CDR3 sequence (DNA): TGTGCCAGCAGCTTAGGTGGTAAAGAGACCCAGTACTTC.

The chain carries TRBV5-8 and TRBJ2-6; TRBD2 agrees at 10 bases. The CDR3 consists of 20 residues. Germline CDR1 and CDR2: SGHTS and YDEGEE. J gave up 4 bases and V 2 bases, and 15 bases lay outside the gene matches. The CDR3 sequence is CASSFLRFRAGGQGANVLTF. The CDR3 nucleotides read TGTGCCAGCAGCTTCTTACGGTTTCGAGCGGGAGGGCAGGGGGCCAACGTCCTGACTTTC.

The chain carries TRBV2 and TRBJ2-2; possible D gene TRBD1, 6 bases. The germline CDR1 and CDR2 sequences are SNHLY and FYNNEI. The ends were cut back, 5 bases at V and 7 bases at J, with 8 bases in the middle. The CDR3 length is 12 residues. The CDR3 DNA reads as TGTGCCAGCAGTTCCAGGGGCGGGGAGCTGTTTTTT. Amino acid sequence: CASSSRGGELFF.

The gene calls are TRBV18 and TRBJ2-3; 7 bases fit TRBD2. J gave up 6 bases and V 7 bases, and 10 bases lay outside the gene matches. The length of the CDR3 is 14 residues. The germline gives CDR1 KGHSH, CDR2 LQKENI. CDR3 protein: CASLRGGPRDTQYF. The DNA of the CDR3 is TGTGCCAGCTTACGGGGAGGGCCAAGGGATACGCAGTATTTT. Drawing the rest from reference TRBV18 and TRBJ2-3, the complete variable domain is NAGVMQNPRHLVRRRGQEARLRCSPMKGHSHVYWYRQLPEEGLKFMVYLQKENIIDESGMPKERFSAEFPKEGPSILRIQQVVRGDSAAYFCASLRGGPRDTQYFGPGTRLTVL.

The V call is TRBV6-5, the J call TRBJ2-1; 7 nucleotides match TRBD2. The CDR3 runs to 14 residues. Germline CDR1 MNHEY, CDR2 SVGAGI. The trim removed 4 bases at V and 4 bases at J, leaving 4 bases unmatched. CDR3 in amino acids: CASSLVGGYNEQFF. Here the CDR3 DNA reads TGTGCCAGCAGTTTAGTGGGAGGGTACAATGAGCAGTTCTTC.

The genes are TRBV7-2 and TRBJ2-3; perhaps TRBD1 as D (5 bases). This CDR3 contains 17 residues. V lost 5 bases and J lost 1, with 19 bases in between. Germline V gene lookup returns CDR1 SGHTA and CDR2 FQGNSA. This CDR3 is CASSQESAGWRTDTQYF. CDR3 bases: TGTGCCAGCAGCCAGGAATCGGCAGGGTGGCGCACAGATACGCAGTATTTT. Full variable domain (remainder filled in from reference TRBV7-2 and TRBJ2-3): GAGVSQSPSNKVTEKGKDVELRCDPISGHTALYWYRQSLGQGLEFLIYFQGNSAPDKSGLPSDRFSAERTGGSVSTLTIQRTQQEDSAVYLCASSQESAGWRTDTQYFGPGTRLTVL.

Notes on this clone: With only one base between it and a far larger clone, this is likely a read error. Other nucleotide sequences from this sample produce the same CDR3. This chain links TRBV7-2 with TRBJ1-1; D is ambiguous. Trimming took 5 bases from V and 2 from J, leaving 15 bases between them. The CDR3 is made up of 15 amino acids. Looked up from germline, CDR1 is SGHTA and CDR2 is FQGNSA. The DNA for the CDR3 is TGTGCCAGCAGCGGCAGAGGGCTGCTTAACACTGAAGCTTTCTTT. Its protein is CASSGRGLLNTEAFF.

The V call is TRBV29-1, the J call TRBJ2-1; D is ambiguous. The CDR3 runs 14 residues. Trimming took 4 bases from V and 0 from J, leaving 10 bases between them. Germline assignment: CDR1 SQVTM and CDR2 ANQGSEA. The CDR3, as DNA: TGCAGCGTTGGACATCGCCTCTCCTACAATGAGCAGTTCTTC. This gives the protein CSVGHRLSYNEQFF.